Given below is one T cell receptor beta chain in context. The identical CDR3 is also encoded by other nucleotide sequences in the sample. The CDR3 is made up of 13 amino acids. From germline, CDR1 is MRHNA and CDR2 SNTAGT. V lost 3 bases and J lost 5, with 10 bases in between. This specimen belongs to a study of control samples from healthy donors and cancer patients. Repertoires were generated with immunoSEQ multiplex PCR, while TCRdb's copy carries only in-frame clones and drops some. The profile shows around 230,000 clones, 90% to 95% of them singletons. Sequenced sample: blood. This clonotype was sampled from a man aged 50 to 59 in good health. The rearrangement joins TRBV6-4 to TRBJ1-1; D is perhaps TRBD1 (5 bases). CDR3 in DNA: TGTGCCAGCAGTGAAGGGGCCGGGACTGAAGCTTTCTTT. It yields the protein CASSEGAGTEAFF.